This T cell receptor beta chain was identified during a study of regulatory T cells in long-lasting Graves disease. This clonotype has more than one count but fewer than ten. Its antigen remains unidentified. CDR3 regions were amplified by Arm-PCR using iRepertoire HTBI primers to build TCR beta libraries. MiXCR, run by TCRdb on the multiplex PCR reads, gives a single entry per CDR3 protein. The profile shows roughly 400,000 distinct CDR3 sequences, approximately 15% of them singletons. Study observations and caveats: Investigators studied peripheral blood only, not thyroid tissue.

From germline, CDR1 is MDHEN and CDR2 SYDVKM. Unmatched junction bases numbered 5, after V lost 3 bases and J lost 4 bases. This CDR3 comprises 14 residues. The sample's time point: newly diagnosed GD, antithyroid drugs for less than 3 months. TCR sequences were obtained from RNA taken from PBMCs. These data also formed part of another study, on T cells in Graves' hyperthyroidism and ophthalmopathy. That work states: Patients were aged 18 to 65, had disease duration under 2 months, and had newly diagnosed hyperthyroidism.

The chain recombines TRBV28 with TRBJ2-7, with TRBD2 identical over 8 bases. The sample consisted of peripheral blood mononuclear cells (PBMCs), taken at new diagnosis, from a patient treated with antithyroid drugs. The source of this sequence is a woman in her thirties or forties with Graves disease. CDR3 residues: CASSFVAGKYEQYF. CDR3 DNA sequence: TGTGCCAGCAGTTTTGTAGCGGGAAAGTACGAGCAGTACTTC.